One TCR beta chain is described in this entry. Germline CDR1 is SGHAT and CDR2 is FQNNGV. This CDR3 comprises 15 residues. V shed 5 bases and J 3 bases; nucleotides not matched to a gene: 9. The data belong to a study of T cell changes during pregnancy in multiple sclerosis. Generated by immunoSEQ multiplex PCR, the TCRdb table keeps only in-frame clones and is missing some. The data show some 47,000 clones, more than 75% seen once. This receptor was taken from a female donor in good health, enrolled as a control in a pregnancy study. The sequenced sample was CD8+ T cells from peripheral blood mononuclear cells, obtained after pregnancy. The rearrangement uses TRBV11-2 and TRBJ1-2; 7 positions match TRBD1. CDR3 bases: TGTGCCAGCAGCCCAGGGGGGTTAGGGGACTATGGCTACACCTTC. Translation gives CASSPGGLGDYGYTF.